This T cell receptor beta chain was captured in a study of post-analysis software for immune sequencing data. Study-wide points: For normalized Chao1 diversity, multiple sclerosis patients scored significantly lower than controls did. Included in a set of about 5 TRBV segments more frequent in patients than controls were TRBV5-6, TRBV5-1 and TRBV20-1. Same-batch samples co-clustered strongly by F measure.

The authors incorporated unique molecular identifiers into the TCR beta cDNA libraries. Input of roughly 0.9 to 11 million T cells yielded a few hundred thousand cDNA molecules. TCRdb reanalysed the PCR reads using MiXCR and keeps one entry per CDR3 protein. The sample lists 350,000 to 500,000 distinct CDR3 sequences, roughly 40% seen once, with about 8% in the top ten. V gave up 4 bases and J gave up 2 bases; unmatched junction bases: 9. The CDR3 totals 16 residues. Per germline, CDR1 SGHRS and CDR2 YFSETQ. Note on this clonotype: What it binds is not known.

The chain links TRBV5-1 to TRBJ2-3; 8 bases match TRBD2. This clonotype originated in a girl aged 2 to 9 with multiple sclerosis. The sequencing sample was made of blood. CDR3 sequence (DNA): TGCGCCAGCAGCCGGAGCGCGGGGGGAAACACAGATACGCAGTATTTT. Its protein product is CASSRSAGGNTDTQYF. The full variable domain, in which reference TRBV5-1 and TRBJ2-3 provide the parts outside the CDR3, is KAGVTQTPRYLIKTRGQQVTLSCSPISGHRSVSWYQQTPGQGLQFLFEYFSETQRNKGNFPGRFSGRQFSNSRSEMNVSTLELGDSALYLCASSRSAGGNTDTQYFGPGTRLTVL.